This entry describes one TCR beta chain. As yet, its antigen is unknown. CDR1 LGHDT and CDR2 YNNKEL come from the germline V gene (reference sequence). This CDR3 spans 13 amino acids. Libraries of TRB cDNA were made by 5' RACE and carried UMIs. TCRdb reprocessed the 5' RACE reads and keeps a single row for each CDR3 protein, giving no DNA. The sample data list some 150,000 distinct CDR3 sequences. The sample originates from a study of CXCR3-negative and CXCR3-positive naive CD8 T cells. Findings and limits, study-wide: More hydrophobic TRB CDR3s were found in CXCR3-positive naive cells than in CXCR3-negative naive cells.

The receptor comes from a human donor in good health. Some clones in this sample may be carry-over from other donors' samples. What was sequenced was naive CXCR3+ CD8+ T cells from blood. The subset here: CD45RO-CCR7+CD27+CD95- naive CD8+ T cells expressing CXCR3 (TNR3+). The chain combines TRBV3-1 with TRBJ2-5; TCRdb's D gene call, TRBD1, goes unchecked for lack of DNA. The CDR3 sequence is CASTQPGRETQYF.